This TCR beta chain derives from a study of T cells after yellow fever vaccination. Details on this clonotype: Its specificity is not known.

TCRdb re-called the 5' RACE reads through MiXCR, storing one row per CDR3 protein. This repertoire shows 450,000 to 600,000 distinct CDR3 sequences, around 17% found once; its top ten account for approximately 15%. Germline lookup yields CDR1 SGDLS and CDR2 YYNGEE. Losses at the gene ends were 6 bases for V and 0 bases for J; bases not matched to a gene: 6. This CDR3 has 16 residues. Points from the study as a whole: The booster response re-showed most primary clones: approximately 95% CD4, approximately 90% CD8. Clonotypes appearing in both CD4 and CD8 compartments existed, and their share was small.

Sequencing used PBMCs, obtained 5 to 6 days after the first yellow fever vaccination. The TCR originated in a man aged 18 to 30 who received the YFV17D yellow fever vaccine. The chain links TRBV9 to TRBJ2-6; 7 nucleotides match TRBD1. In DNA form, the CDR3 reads TGTGCCAGCACTCGGACAGGCACCTCTGGGGCCAACGTCCTGACTTTC. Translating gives CASTRTGTSGANVLTF.